The 12 T cell receptor beta chains below come from one sample, sequenced in a study of shared clonotypes between healthy human individuals. Produced via immunoSEQ multiplex PCR; TCRdb's table is partial and in-frame only. The repertoire holds approximately 810,000 clones, with approximately 92% as singletons. Naive CD8 populations comprised CD45RO-negative cells positively selected for CCR7, excluding terminally differentiated effector memory CD45RA+ cells. Sequencing was carried out using naive CD8+ T cells sorted from blood. The receptors derive from a man aged 25-40 years in good health.

This chain connects TRBV7-8 to TRBJ2-3; 9 nucleotides agree with TRBD2. The CDR3 is 17 residues long. CDR1 is SGHVS, CDR2 FQNEAQ, per germline. The V and J ends lost 1 base and 5 bases, in that order; junction bases with no gene match: 10. The CDR3 region has the DNA TGTGCCAGCAGCTTAGATTTAGCGGGAGCGGTCGGAGATACGCAGTATTTT. Protein: CASSLDLAGAVGDTQYF.

This chain links TRBV6-6 with TRBJ2-1, with D perhaps matching TRBD2 (6 bases). The CDR3 totals 15 residues. Between the trimmed V and J ends, which lost 5 bases and 3 bases, there was a span of 14 bases. The germline gives CDR1 MNHNY, CDR2 SVGAGI (reference sequence). The DNA for the CDR3 is TGTGCCAGCAGTCTTAGCGGAGAAAACTACAATGAGCAGTTCTTC. Translating it yields CASSLSGENYNEQFF.

This clone occurred many times. CDR3 amino acids: CASSQDEDSTDTQYF. In DNA form, the CDR3 reads TGCGCCAGCAGCCAAGATGAGGACTCCACAGATACGCAGTATTTT. The chain recombines TRBV4-3 with TRBJ2-3; perhaps TRBD2 as D (5 bases). This CDR3 spans 15 amino acids. Germline lookup yields CDR1 LGHNA and CDR2 YSLEER. V was shortened by 0 bases and J by 2 bases, with 9 bases between the two germline ends.

V gene TRBV30 combines with J gene TRBJ2-1; a possible D gene is TRBD1 (6 bases). This CDR3 is built from 13 residues. The germline V gene has CDR1 GTSNPN and CDR2 SVGIG (reference sequence). Between the trimmed V and J ends, which lost 2 bases and 8 bases, there was a span of 13 bases. Here the CDR3 DNA reads TGTGCCTGGAGTTGGGCAGGGGTTCATGAGCAGTTCTTC. Amino acids: CAWSWAGVHEQFF.

This clone appeared a single time. This chain links TRBV18 with TRBJ1-4, with TRBD1 as a possible D gene (6 bases). The CDR3 has 15 amino acids. V lost 3 bases and J lost 2, with 10 bases in between. Germline V gene data show CDR1 as KGHSH and CDR2 as LQKENI. CDR3 loop: CASSPNDRTNEKLFF. The CDR3 DNA is TGTGCCAGCTCACCGAACGACAGGACTAATGAAAAACTGTTTTTT.

The chain uses TRBV9 and TRBJ2-1; TRBD2 might be the D (5 bases). Germline lookup yields CDR1 SGDLS and CDR2 YYNGEE. V shed 0 bases and J shed 4 bases, with 8 bases lying between them. There are 14 residues in the CDR3. CDR3 sequence (DNA): TGTGCCAGCAGCGTAGGTGGGGAGTACAATGAGCAGTTCTTC. This codes for CASSVGGEYNEQFF.

This rearrangement joins TRBV7-2 to TRBJ2-7, with TRBD2 identical over 11 bases. The ends lost 5 bases at V and 1 base at J; junction bases unmatched: 7. Germline V gives CDR1 SGHTA, CDR2 FQGNSA. The CDR3 contains 16 residues. The CDR3 DNA reads as TGTGCCAGCAGCGTCGGACTAGCGGGCCAGTCCTACGAGCAGTACTTC. Its protein product is CASSVGLAGQSYEQYF.

A remark on this clone: At the DNA level, this CDR3 is encoded by other sequences in the same sample as well. The chain has TRBV27 and TRBJ2-1; no clear D gene. V lost 0 bases to trimming and J lost 5 bases, with 5 bases between them. The CDR3 is made up of 13 amino acids. In germline, CDR1 is MNHEY, CDR2 SMNVEV (reference sequence). The CDR3 here is CASSLSGNNEQFF. CDR3 nucleotide sequence: TGTGCCAGCAGTTTATCGGGCAACAATGAGCAGTTCTTC.

The CDR3 DNA reads TGTGCCATCAGTGAGTCGGCCGCGGGCAATGAGCAGTTCTTC. Amino acids: CAISESAAGNEQFF. The chain combines TRBV10-3 with TRBJ2-1, with D possibly being TRBD2 (5 bases). The germline V gene has CDR1 ENHRY and CDR2 SYGVKD. With 0 bases removed from V and 6 bases from J, the gap between germline ends came to 9 bases. This CDR3 comprises 14 residues.

The J gene is TRBJ2-6, the V gene TRBV29-1; 9 positions match TRBD1. Germline V lookup: CDR1 SQVTM, CDR2 ANQGSEA. J was trimmed by 7 bases and V by 3 bases; bases with no gene match: 7. The CDR3 totals 15 residues. CDR3 coding DNA: TGCAGCGTTGAGACGGGACAGGGTGGCGCCAACGTCCTGACTTTC. It codes for CSVETGQGGANVLTF. Using reference TRBV29-1 and TRBJ2-6 for the parts outside the CDR3, the full variable domain is SAVISQKPSRDICQRGTSLTIQCQVDSQVTMMFWYRQQPGQSLTLIATANQGSEATYESGFVIDKFPISRPNLTFSTLTVSNMSPEDSSIYLCSVETGQGGANVLTFGAGSRLTVL.

Of note for this clone: Additional DNA sequences in this sample encode the identical CDR3. The V gene is TRBV19, the J gene TRBJ2-1; TRBD2 matches 8 bases. V trimming: 2 bases; J trimming: 7 bases; junction bases outside the gene matches: 1. In germline, CDR1 is LNHDA, CDR2 SQIVND (reference sequence). The CDR3 covers 13 residues. Written as DNA, the CDR3 is TGTGCCAGTAGTATAACGGGAGGGAATGAGCAGTTCTTC. This encodes CASSITGGNEQFF.

This chain connects TRBV7-9 to TRBJ1-1; no reliable D call. The CDR3 loop spans 12 amino acids. Trimming removed 5 bases at V and 8 bases at J, with 12 bases between. Germline V gene data show CDR1 as SEHNR and CDR2 as FQNEAQ (reference sequence). The CDR3 DNA reads TGTGCCAGCAGCGAACTCTCGGTAGAAGCTTTCTTT. Amino acids: CASSELSVEAFF.